Each of the 24 T cell receptor beta chains below was sequenced from the same sample in a study of PD-1 blockade in classical Hodgkin lymphoma. This table comes from immunoSEQ multiplex PCR, and its TCRdb copy is limited to in-frame clones, with some not included. This sample has 35,000 to 55,000 clones, with approximately 70% found just once. All trial patients relapsed after autologous stem cell transplantation. Sequencing was performed on peripheral blood mononuclear cells (PBMCs), taken before the second cycle of nivolumab. The receptors were gathered from a human donor with classical Hodgkin lymphoma.

The rearrangement uses TRBV6-5 and TRBJ2-3, with D unclear. V dropped 0 bases and J dropped 0 bases, with 10 bases sitting between them. The CDR3 is 16 amino acids. CDR1 and CDR2 (germline): MNHEY, SVGAGI. The CDR3: CASSYSGRPSTDTQYF. DNA of the CDR3: TGTGCCAGCAGTTACTCCGGACGGCCTAGCACAGATACGCAGTATTTT.

The J gene is TRBJ1-4, the V gene TRBV28; D gene unclear. Trimming cost V 7 bases and J 0 bases, with 15 bases left between them. The CDR3 covers 16 residues. Per germline, CDR1 MDHEN and CDR2 SYDVKM. The CDR3 bases are TGTGCCAGCACCTTAGGCACGGAGACAACTAATGAAAAACTGTTTTTT. It encodes CASTLGTETTNEKLFF.

This clone was observed a handful of times. The V gene is TRBV6-5, the J gene TRBJ1-2; D possibly corresponds to TRBD1 (6 bases). CDR1 and CDR2 (germline): MNHEY, SVGAGI. CDR3 length: 13 residues. V was cut by 3 bases and J by 6 bases, with 11 bases left in between. CDR3 region: CASSYGQLNGYTF. DNA of the CDR3: TGTGCCAGCAGTTATGGACAGCTCAATGGCTACACCTTC.

This clone appeared a few times. The chain employs TRBV7-9 and TRBJ2-2, with D tentatively TRBD1 (6 bases). The germline V gene has CDR1 SEHNR and CDR2 FQNEAQ (reference sequence). The CDR3 runs 13 residues. Trimming shortened V by 11 bases and J by 2 bases, and 12 bases separated the two germline ends. The CDR3 coding sequence is TGTGCCCCGACAGGACTTAACACCGGGGAGCTGTTTTTT. This encodes CAPTGLNTGELFF.

There are a few counts of this clone. The V gene is TRBV29-1, the J gene TRBJ1-3; TRBD1 aligns across 7 bases. Germline-derived CDR1 and CDR2 are SQVTM and ANQGSEA. The CDR3 has 15 amino acids. The V gene end was trimmed by 0 bases and the J gene end by 8 bases; junction bases not matched to a gene: 10. The CDR3 reads CSVEDRDSPLDTIYF. CDR3 DNA: TGCAGCGTTGAAGACCGGGACAGCCCGCTTGACACCATATATTTT.

The chain links TRBV18 to TRBJ1-3, with D possibly being TRBD1 (6 bases). This CDR3 region has 13 residues. Germline V gene lookup returns CDR1 KGHSH and CDR2 LQKENI. V lost 10 bases and J 4 bases, leaving 14 bases between the germline ends. As DNA, the CDR3 is TGTGCCACGACTACAGGGACAGGAAACACCATATATTTT. Amino acid sequence: CATTTGTGNTIYF. Together with reference TRBV18 and TRBJ1-3, the CDR3 gives the full variable domain: NAGVMQNPRHLVRRRGQEARLRCSPMKGHSHVYWYRQLPEEGLKFMVYLQKENIIDESGMPKERFSAEFPKEGPSILRIQQVVRGDSAAYFCATTTGTGNTIYFGEGSWLTVV.

This chain connects TRBV2 to TRBJ2-7, with unresolved D. Germline loops: CDR1 SNHLY, CDR2 FYNNEI. CDR3 length: 12 amino acids. The germline V and J ends were trimmed by 3 bases and 4 bases, with 7 bases remaining between them. The CDR3 protein is CASSDEWYEQYF. The CDR3 coding sequence is TGTGCCAGCAGTGATGAGTGGTACGAGCAGTACTTC.

J is TRBJ2-7 and V is TRBV7-6, with TRBD1 identical over 10 bases. V was clipped by 4 bases and J by 3 bases; unmatched bases: 21. CDR3 length equals 20 residues. The germline CDR1 and CDR2 sequences are SGHVS and FNYEAQ. The chain's CDR3 is CASSSAGQGPFDGDFYEQYF. CDR3 nucleotide sequence: TGTGCCAGCAGCTCGGCGGGACAGGGGCCTTTCGACGGGGACTTCTACGAGCAGTACTTC.

This clone was seen many times. The sample contains more than one DNA sequence encoding this CDR3. This sequence joins TRBV4-1 and TRBJ1-5; TRBD1 might be the D (5 bases). V was clipped by 0 bases and J by 1 base, with 10 bases between them. The CDR3 spans 16 residues. Germline values: CDR1 MGHRA, CDR2 YSYEKL. The DNA for the CDR3 is TGCGCCAGCAGCCAAGAACCCGGGGGGAGCAATCAGCCCCAGCATTTT. Translating it yields CASSQEPGGSNQPQHF.

J is TRBJ2-3 and V is TRBV7-2; tentative D call: TRBD1 (6 bases). The CDR3 covers 15 residues. CDR1 is SGHTA and CDR2 is FQGNSA in the germline V gene. The CDR3 sequence is CAASAGAVWTDTQYF. CDR3 DNA sequence: TGTGCAGCATCGGCAGGGGCAGTTTGGACAGATACGCAGTATTTT.

There are a few counts of this clone. The rearrangement joins TRBV6-5 to TRBJ2-6; a possible D gene is TRBD2 (5 bases). Germline V gene sequence: CDR1 MNHEY, CDR2 SVGAGI. Between the trimmed V and J ends, which lost 5 bases and 0 bases, there was a span of 8 bases. The CDR3 contains 15 residues. The DNA of the CDR3 is TGTGCCAGCAGTCAACGGGACTCTGGGGCCAACGTCCTGACTTTC. Its protein is CASSQRDSGANVLTF.

V and J are TRBV19 and TRBJ1-2; TRBD1 aligns across 10 bases. Germline CDR1 LNHDA, CDR2 SQIVND (reference sequence). V trimming: 3 bases; J trimming: 3 bases; junction bases outside the gene matches: 7. The CDR3 is 16 residues long. The CDR3 region is CASSMIPGQGHYGYTF. CDR3 coding DNA: TGTGCCAGTAGTATGATCCCGGGACAGGGGCACTATGGCTACACCTTC.

V usage is TRBV29-1 and J usage is TRBJ1-1; D call uncertain. This CDR3 has 13 residues. The V end lost 7 bases, the J end lost 5 bases, and 17 bases lay between the germline ends. The germline V gene has CDR1 SQVTM and CDR2 ANQGSEA. CDR3 sequence (DNA): TGCAGCGCGCGTCTCCGGGGAGCGACTGAAGCTTTCTTT. Its protein is CSARLRGATEAFF.

The chain recombines TRBV11-2 with TRBJ1-6, with D maybe TRBD1 (5 bases). The CDR3 spans 19 residues. Trimming pared 1 base from V and 0 bases from J, leaving 16 bases between. Germline CDR1 and CDR2: SGHAT and FQNNGV. CDR3 DNA: TGTGCCAGCAGCTTAGTGGGACTCGGACGGAGCTCCTATAATTCACCCCTCCACTTT. It is translated as CASSLVGLGRSSYNSPLHF.

The chain is built from TRBV30 and TRBJ1-2, with 8 bases aligning to TRBD1. Trimming cost V 4 bases and J 6 bases; bases outside gene matches: 7. Germline V gene data show CDR1 as GTSNPN and CDR2 as SVGIG (reference sequence). The CDR3 contains 13 residues. The CDR3 sequence is CAWNPGQGDGYTF. CDR3 sequence (DNA): TGTGCCTGGAACCCAGGACAGGGAGATGGCTACACCTTC.

The chain is built from TRBV7-2 and TRBJ2-1, with D maybe TRBD1 (5 bases). This CDR3 contains 15 residues. The V end was cut by 2 bases, the J end by 4 bases, with 12 bases between. Per germline, CDR1 SGHTA and CDR2 FQGNSA. The CDR3 region has the DNA TGTGCCAGCAGCTTAAGACAGAGTAGTTACAATGAGCAGTTCTTC. It translates to CASSLRQSSYNEQFF.

The chain has TRBV19 and TRBJ2-3, with 8 bases lining up with TRBD2. The CDR3 length is 16 residues. With V trimmed by 3 bases and J by 9 bases, 14 bases remained unmatched. The V gene's germline CDR1 is LNHDA and CDR2 SQIVND (reference sequence). The CDR3 is CASSMGVGAGGETQYF. Written as DNA, the CDR3 is TGTGCCAGTAGTATGGGGGTTGGGGCGGGAGGTGAAACGCAGTATTTT.

This chain links TRBV7-8 with TRBJ2-1; maybe TRBD2 (6 bases). The CDR3 length is 15 residues. Germline CDR1 is SGHVS and CDR2 is FQNEAQ. V lost 1 base to trimming and J lost 7 bases, with 14 bases between them. This CDR3 is CASSLGVTRGNEQFF. The DNA of the CDR3 is TGTGCCAGCAGCTTAGGGGTAACCCGGGGGAATGAGCAGTTCTTC.

The chain links TRBV7-9 to TRBJ2-7, with D hard to call. The germline V gene has CDR1 SEHNR and CDR2 FQNEAQ (reference sequence). The CDR3 is made up of 11 amino acids. V dropped 3 bases and J dropped 5 bases, with 5 bases sitting between them. CDR3 amino acids: CASSFTHEQYF. CDR3 bases: TGTGCCAGCAGCTTCACGCACGAGCAGTACTTC.

The chain couples TRBV5-5 to TRBJ2-1, with D unresolved. V was cut by 1 base and J by 0 bases, with 5 bases left in between. The CDR3 extends over 14 amino acids. The germline gives CDR1 SGHKS, CDR2 YYEKEE (reference sequence). The CDR3: CASSLLDSYNEQFF. CDR3 nucleotides: TGTGCCAGCAGCTTGTTGGACTCCTACAATGAGCAGTTCTTC.

The genes are TRBV15 and TRBJ2-7, with 7 nucleotides matching TRBD1. V lost 2 bases to trimming and J lost 2 bases; unmatched junction nucleotides: 6. CDR3 length equals 15 residues. Germline CDR1 is LNHNV and CDR2 is YYDKDF (reference sequence). The CDR3 spells CATSRSRGPAYEQYF. In DNA, the CDR3 is TGTGCCACCAGCAGATCGAGGGGGCCAGCCTACGAGCAGTACTTC.

This rearrangement joins TRBV7-9 to TRBJ2-2, with D hard to call. Germline-derived CDR1 and CDR2 are SEHNR and FQNEAQ (reference sequence). V was pared by 5 bases and J by 8 bases, with 6 bases between. The CDR3 consists of 11 residues. DNA of the CDR3: TGTGCCAGCAGCCCCAAGGGGGAGCTGTTTTTT. As protein: CASSPKGELFF.

V and J are TRBV19 and TRBJ2-2, with D perhaps given as TRBD1 or TRBD2 (6 bases each). The CDR3 extends over 16 amino acids. Trimming cost V 0 bases and J 6 bases, with 14 bases left between them. Germline-derived CDR1 and CDR2 are LNHDA and SQIVND (reference sequence). CDR3 sequence: CASSIDETGAPGELFF. CDR3 DNA: TGTGCCAGTAGTATAGATGAAACGGGGGCGCCCGGGGAGCTGTTTTTT.

The CDR3 here is CASTLGGVNTEAFF. The CDR3 DNA reads as TGTGCCAGTACCCTTGGCGGAGTGAACACTGAAGCTTTCTTT. This chain uses TRBV19 with TRBJ1-1; D remains ambiguous. The germline V gene has CDR1 LNHDA and CDR2 SQIVND (reference sequence). This CDR3 has 14 residues. Trimming removed 7 bases from V and 0 bases from J, with 12 bases in between.